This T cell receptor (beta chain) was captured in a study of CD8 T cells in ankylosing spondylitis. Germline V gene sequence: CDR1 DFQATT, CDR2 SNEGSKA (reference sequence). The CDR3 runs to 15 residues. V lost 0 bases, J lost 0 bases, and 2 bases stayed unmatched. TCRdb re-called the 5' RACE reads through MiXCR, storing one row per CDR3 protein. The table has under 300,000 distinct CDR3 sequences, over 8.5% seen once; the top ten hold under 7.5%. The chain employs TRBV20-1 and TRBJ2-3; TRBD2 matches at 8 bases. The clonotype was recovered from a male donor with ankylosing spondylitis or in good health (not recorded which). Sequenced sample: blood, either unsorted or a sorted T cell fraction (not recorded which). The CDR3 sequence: CSAREASGSTDTQYF. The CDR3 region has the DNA TGCAGTGCTAGAGAGGCTAGCGGGAGCACAGATACGCAGTATTTT.